These T cell receptor beta chains were read from a single sample in a study of shared clonotypes between healthy human individuals. TCRdb's table, derived via immunoSEQ multiplex PCR, lists solely in-frame clones and lacks some. The data hold some 650,000 clones, with around 97% observed a single time. The material sequenced was naive CD4+ T cells sorted from blood. These receptors all stem from a woman in her twenties or thirties in good health. Each CDR3 is given with its conserved first and last residue. D genes are given only for firm matches. Size is omitted from some rows. Given values are once, few, many or a class for expanded clones.

>TRBV6-1|TRBJ2-7|TRBD1|.
TGTGCCAGCGAAAACAGGGGATACTACGAGCAGTACTTC
CASENRGYYEQYF
>TRBV28|TRBJ1-5|.|.
TGTGCCAGCAGATCAGGGATGAGCAATCAGCCCCAGCATTTT
CASRSGMSNQPQHF
>TRBV6-6|TRBJ2-3|TRBD2|once
TGTGCCAGCAGTTCGCTAGCGGGAGGCGATACGCAGTATTTT
CASSSLAGGDTQYF
>TRBV7-6|TRBJ1-2|.|once
TGTGCCAGCAGCTTTTCCCGGGCCCATCCCCCCTATGGCTACACCTTC
CASSFSRAHPPYGYTF
>TRBV19|TRBJ2-1|TRBD1|.
TGTGCCAGTAATCGGGGACAGTTTGGGGTCAATGAGCAGTTCTTC
CASNRGQFGVNEQFF
>TRBV6-5|TRBJ2-5|TRBD2|.
TGTGCCAGCGGAGGGACTAGCGGACTCCAAGAGACCCAGTACTTC
CASGGTSGLQETQYF
>TRBV6-1|TRBJ1-4|.|.
TGTGCCAGCAGTGTTAGGTTTGGGATGGATGAAAAACTGTTTTTT
CASSVRFGMDEKLFF
>TRBV28|TRBJ2-6|TRBD1|.
TGTGCCAGCGAAACAGGGGCCGGGGCCAACGTCCTGACTTTC
CASETGAGANVLTF
>TRBV5-1|TRBJ2-7|TRBD1|.
TGCGCCAGCAGCCAGGGACAGGGGAGTTCGGACGAGCAGTACTTC
CASSQGQGSSDEQYF
>TRBV7-9|TRBJ1-1|TRBD1|.
TGTGCCAGCAGCTTAGCCCTACAGGGGACAAGAACCTACACTGAAGCTTTCTTT
CASSLALQGTRTYTEAFF
>TRBV5-1|TRBJ2-5|.|.
TGCGCCAGCAGCTACACGGTGGAGGGATTAGGTTCGCAAGAGACCCAGTACTTC
CASSYTVEGLGSQETQYF
>TRBV23-1|TRBJ2-5|TRBD1|.
TGCGCCAGCGGGATAGGGGGCCCGGGGGAGACCCAGTACTTC
CASGIGGPGETQYF
>TRBV27|TRBJ2-7|TRBD1|.
TGTGCCAGCACACCAGGGGGCGCGAGTTCCTACGAGCAGTACTTC
CASTPGGASSYEQYF
>TRBV19|TRBJ1-2|TRBD1|.
TGTGCCAGTAGTCTTCGAACAGGGGACTATGGCTACACCTTC
CASSLRTGDYGYTF
>TRBV2|TRBJ1-1|.|.
TGTGCCAGCAGCGCCGAGCTGAACACTGAAGCTTTCTTT
CASSAELNTEAFF
>TRBV6-5|TRBJ1-4|TRBD1|.
TGTGCCAGCAGTTACGGGGACAGGCCGACTAATGAAAAACTGTTTTTT
CASSYGDRPTNEKLFF
>TRBV23-1|TRBJ2-7|.|.
TGCGCCAGCAGTCACTTCCCAACAGGTTGGGACCACGAGCAGTACTTC
CASSHFPTGWDHEQYF
>TRBV7-9|TRBJ2-1|.|.
TGTGCCAGCAGCCCCTCGGGGCCCGATGAGCAGTTCTTC
CASSPSGPDEQFF
>TRBV5-1|TRBJ2-1|.|.
TGCGCCAGCAGCTTGGCCGCGGCGAGCTCCTACAATGAGCAGTTCTTC
CASSLAAASSYNEQFF
>TRBV19|TRBJ2-2|.|.
TGTGCCAGTAGGGGCTCTAGCGCTTATACGAACACCGGGGAGCTGTTTTTT
CASRGSSAYTNTGELFF
>TRBV11-2|TRBJ2-7|.|.
TGTGCCAGCAGTCGCACGCTCAGGGCCGACGAGCAGTACTTC
CASSRTLRADEQYF
>TRBV15|TRBJ1-3|TRBD1|.
TGTGCCACCAGCAGAGCGTCAGGGGGCCCGGACACCATATATTTT
CATSRASGGPDTIYF
>TRBV11-2|TRBJ2-7|.|.
TGTGCCAGCAGCTTTCCCCGGGACTCCTACGAGCAGTACTTC
CASSFPRDSYEQYF
>TRBV9|TRBJ2-3|TRBD2|.
TGTGCCAGCAGTTTAAGCGGGACCCCCACAGATACGCAGTATTTT
CASSLSGTPTDTQYF